Listed below are T cell receptor beta chains from one sample, sequenced in a study of cytomegalovirus exposure and HLA in healthy donors. Measured with immunoSEQ multiplex PCR; TCRdb has only the in-frame clones, and not every one. The table lists about 190,000 clones, 65% to 85% of them singletons. Material for sequencing was PBMCs. The receptor source for this set is a woman aged 18-29 years in good health and CMV-seronegative. Both conserved end residues are part of each CDR3. Each record gives: J gene, clone size, D gene, V gene, CDR3 DNA, CDR3 protein. A D gene is named only where the DNA matches it firmly. Clone size is stated in some rows and not others, as once, few, many or a class when expanded.

>TRBJ1-5|.|.|TRBV19
TGTGCCAGTAGGGTGGGTGGGGGGTCTAATCAGCCCCAGCATTTT
CASRVGGGSNQPQHF
>TRBJ1-5|.|TRBD1|TRBV5-8
TGTGCCAGCAGCGGATTTACCGGGACAGGGGGGCAGCCCCAGCATTTT
CASSGFTGTGGQPQHF
>TRBJ1-5|.|.|TRBV28
TGTGCCAGCACCTCTATTCCCCAGCCCCAGCATTTT
CASTSIPQPQHF
>TRBJ1-6|.|.|TRBV18
TGTGCCAGCTCACCTTCCCCCCAGAGCGATCCCCCCCTCCACTTT
CASSPSPQSDPPLHF
>TRBJ2-7|.|.|TRBV15
TGTGCCACCAGCAGAGGCGGATCTCGGGTTTACGAGCAGTACTTC
CATSRGGSRVYEQYF
>TRBJ2-2|.|TRBD1|TRBV12-5
TGTGCTAGTGGTCGCGGACAGGGGGCGCTGGGCGGGGAGCTGTTTTTT
CASGRGQGALGGELFF
>TRBJ1-1|once|.|TRBV15
TGTGCCACCAGCACCCGCCCCCAGGGGTCGGGCACTGAAGCTTTCTTT
CATSTRPQGSGTEAFF
>TRBJ2-3|.|TRBD1|TRBV2
TGTGCCAGCTCAACCGGGACAGGGGGCGGGACGCAGTATTTT
CASSTGTGGGTQYF
>TRBJ2-7|.|TRBD1|TRBV2
TGTGCCAGCACCGAAAGCAGCTGGGCAGGGGGTGCGCAGTACTTC
CASTESSWAGGAQYF
>TRBJ2-2|.|.|TRBV19
TGTGCCAGTAGTATAAACCCAGGGGACACCGGGGAGCTGTTTTTT
CASSINPGDTGELFF
>TRBJ2-7|.|.|TRBV9
TGTGCCAGCAGCGGGGGGGACAGCTCCTACGAGCAGTACTTC
CASSGGDSSYEQYF
>TRBJ2-7|.|.|TRBV7-9
TGTGCCAGCAGCTTAGTAGCGGCCTCCCGGGGACCCTACGAGCAGTACTTC
CASSLVAASRGPYEQYF
>TRBJ1-2|few|.|TRBV10-2
TGCGCCAGCAGTGACCCCGGGTTGGACATGAGAGGCAACTATGGCTACACCTTC
CASSDPGLDMRGNYGYTF
>TRBJ2-5|.|TRBD2|TRBV29-1
TGCAGGACTAGCGGAGAGGGAGAGACCCAGTACTTC
CRTSGEGETQYF
>TRBJ1-2|.|TRBD1|TRBV6-1
TGTGCCAGCAGTGCGGGGACAGGGGGCGCGTACTATGGCTACACCTTC
CASSAGTGGAYYGYTF
>TRBJ1-2|.|TRBD1|TRBV4-1
TGCGCCAGCAGCCAAGTCGGAGGGGGCAAATTCTATGGCTACACCTTC
CASSQVGGGKFYGYTF
>TRBJ1-2|.|TRBD1|TRBV15
TGTGCCACCAGCAGAGATCGGGAAGGGGGCAACACCTTC
CATSRDREGGNTF